The rows below give T cell receptor beta chains drawn from one sample of a study of regulatory T cells in long-lasting Graves disease. TCRdb called the multiplex PCR reads again in MiXCR, with one record for every CDR3 protein. The sample holds some 250,000 distinct CDR3 sequences; about 17% are singletons and the top ten take 14%. This sample also belongs to another study, concerning T cells in Graves' hyperthyroidism and ophthalmopathy.

The sample in question was peripheral blood mononuclear cells (PBMCs), obtained at new diagnosis, from a patient treated with antithyroid drugs. The receptors come from a woman aged 25 to 39 with Graves disease. The CDR3 runs from the conserved cysteine through the conserved F or W. A D gene is named only where the DNA matches it firmly. Not all rows give a size; the values are once, few, many and, for expanded clones, a class.

size	V	J	D	length	DNA	CDR3
many	TRBV4-2	TRBJ2-5	TRBD2	17	TGTGCCAGCAGCCACTTTAGCGGGGGGACGTACCAAGAGACCCAGTACTTC	CASSHFSGGTYQETQYF
many	TRBV7-9	TRBJ1-1	TRBD1	13	TGTGCCAGCAGCTTAGTGGGGACAGATGAAGCTTTCTTT	CASSLVGTDEAFF
few	TRBV12-5	TRBJ2-3	TRBD2	17	TGTGCTAGTGGTTTGTGGGGGGGGGGAGGGGTAGCAGATACGCAGTATTTT	CASGLWGGGGVADTQYF
few	TRBV4-1	TRBJ1-3	TRBD1	14	TGCGCCAGCGGGGACAGGGTGGGAGGAAACACCATATATTTT	CASGDRVGGNTIYF
many	TRBV18	TRBJ1-2	-	14	TGTGCCAGCTCACCCTATGGGACAAGTTATGGCTACACCTTC	CASSPYGTSYGYTF
many	TRBV3-1	TRBJ1-6	-	17	TGTGCCAGCAGCCAAGAAATTACAGCGGTGGATAATTCACCCCTCCACTTT	CASSQEITAVDNSPLHF
many	TRBV7-2	TRBJ2-5	-	15	TGTGCCAGCAGCGCCCGGGACTCGGGGTGGGAGACCCAGTACTTC	CASSARDSGWETQYF
-	TRBV5-5	TRBJ1-3	-	13	TGTGCCAGCAGCTTGGTTTCCCCGGAGGCCATATATTTT	CASSLVSPEAIYF
many	TRBV27	TRBJ1-5	-	19	TGTGCCAGCAGTCCCACTACCCTCTGGGGGCCGGATAGCAATCAGCCCCAGCATTTT	CASSPTTLWGPDSNQPQHF
many	TRBV3-1	TRBJ1-4	-	14	TGTGCCAGCAGCCACCCGGGGAGGAATGAAAAACTGTTTTTT	CASSHPGRNEKLFF
few	TRBV6-2/TRBV6-3	TRBJ1-6	-	15	TGTGCCAGCAGTTATAACGGTGGTGGGATTTCACCCCTCCACTTT	CASSYNGGGISPLHF
-	TRBV5-5	TRBJ1-1	-	15	TGTGCCAGCAGCCTTAGGACAGCCGATAACACTGAAGCTTTCTTT	CASSLRTADNTEAFF
-	TRBV6-1	TRBJ2-3	-	16	TGTGCCAGCAGATCCCCCGGGGGCTTAGGGTCAGATACGCAGTATTTT	CASRSPGGLGSDTQYF
many	TRBV18	TRBJ1-1	-	15	TGTGCCAGCTCACCATCCCCACGGATGAACACTGAAGCTTTCTTT	CASSPSPRMNTEAFF
many	TRBV6-1	TRBJ2-2	TRBD1	15	TGTGCCAGCATAGCAGGGACAGGGTGGACCGGGGAGCTGTTTTTT	CASIAGTGWTGELFF
many	TRBV10-3	TRBJ2-1	TRBD2	16	TGTGCCATCAGTGAAAGGGAGGGTGGCGGGGGTTATGAGCAGTTCTTC	CAISEREGGGGYEQFF
many	TRBV7-9	TRBJ1-2	TRBD1	13	TGTGCCAGCAGCACCCGACAGGGGGATGGCTACACCTTC	CASSTRQGDGYTF
many	TRBV11-2	TRBJ2-1	TRBD2	16	TGTGCCAGCAGCTACGGACTAGCGGGGACCTACAATGAGCAGTTCTTC	CASSYGLAGTYNEQFF
many	TRBV12-3/TRBV12-4	TRBJ1-2	-	15	TGTGCCAGCAGCCAGAAAACATTCTCTAACTATGGCTACACCTTC	CASSQKTFSNYGYTF
many	TRBV6-1	TRBJ2-7	-	12	TGTGCCAGCAGTGAAGGAAGGGTCGAGCAGTACTTC	CASSEGRVEQYF
-	TRBV2	TRBJ2-5	-	13	TGTGCCAGCAGCTCATCGACGGGAGAGACCCAGTACTTC	CASSSSTGETQYF
-	TRBV20-1	TRBJ1-2	-	14	TGCAGTGCTAGAGGGACGGAGGGGGATTTAGGCTACACCTTC	CSARGTEGDLGYTF
many	TRBV20-1	TRBJ1-6	-	14	TGCAGTGCTAGAGTCCCAGGGAGCACTTCACCCCTCCACTTT	CSARVPGSTSPLHF
-	TRBV9	TRBJ1-6	TRBD1	15	TGTGCCAGCAGCGCGGACAGGGGGCTTTATTCACCCCTCCACTTT	CASSADRGLYSPLHF
many	TRBV19	TRBJ2-3	TRBD2	16	TGTGCCAGTAGTAACCAGGGAGGGCCGAGCACAGATACGCAGTATTTT	CASSNQGGPSTDTQYF
many	TRBV7-8	TRBJ1-4	-	15	TGTGCCAGCAGCTTAGCCCGGGGCCTAAATGAAAAACTGTTTTTT	CASSLARGLNEKLFF
-	TRBV6-1	TRBJ2-3	TRBD2	17	TGTGCCAGCAGTGACGTTCGGGGGGGCGGCATCACAGATACGCAGTATTTT	CASSDVRGGGITDTQYF
many	TRBV5-1	TRBJ1-1	-	13	TGCGCCAGCAGCATCGGACAGACACAGGAAGCTTTCTTT	CASSIGQTQEAFF
many	TRBV7-2	TRBJ2-5	-	14	TGTGCCAGCAGCTTATGGGGAAACCAAGAGACCCAGTACTTC	CASSLWGNQETQYF
few	TRBV4-1	TRBJ2-3	-	15	TGCGCCAGCAGCCAAGTCAGCCTAGGCACAGATACGCAGTATTTT	CASSQVSLGTDTQYF
-	TRBV13	TRBJ2-7	-	14	TGTGCCAGCAGCTTAGATAGCGGTACCTACGAGCAGTACTTC	CASSLDSGTYEQYF
-	TRBV4-1	TRBJ1-2	-	14	TGCGCCAGCAGCCCAAGATGGGGGGGAGATGGCTACACCTTC	CASSPRWGGDGYTF
many	TRBV5-1	TRBJ2-7	-	14	TGCGCCAGCAGCTTGCAAGGGGTTCCCTACGAGCAGTACTTC	CASSLQGVPYEQYF
medium-sized	TRBV4-1	TRBJ1-5	-	12	TGTGCCAGCAGCCAGGGTGATCAGCCCCAGCATTTT	CASSQGDQPQHF
-	TRBV6-2/TRBV6-3	TRBJ2-5	TRBD2	15	TGTGCCAGCAGTCGACTAGCGGGGGAGGAAGAGACCCAGTACTTC	CASSRLAGEEETQYF
many	TRBV11-2	TRBJ2-7	-	12	TGTGCCAGCAGCCCCGGGGCGGATGAGCAGTACTTC	CASSPGADEQYF
-	TRBV14	TRBJ2-2	-	15	TGTGCCAGCAGTAAGCGCAGGGAACCAACCGGGGAGCTGCTTTTT	CASSKRREPTGELLF
many	TRBV12-3/TRBV12-4	TRBJ2-2	-	14	TGTGCCAGCAGTGCCCGGAGTTACACCGGGGAGCTGTTTTTT	CASSARSYTGELFF
many	TRBV4-2	TRBJ1-2	-	16	TGTGCCAGCAGCCAGATGCGCGCTGGGGGTCACTATGGCTACACCTTC	CASSQMRAGGHYGYTF
many	TRBV11-2	TRBJ2-6	-	18	TGTGCCAGCAGCTTAGTAGTCCAGAGGAGCTCTGGGGCCAACGTCCTGACTTTC	CASSLVVQRSSGANVLTF
-	TRBV20-1	TRBJ2-1	-	14	TGCAGTGCTCAATGGGGAACCACTCGCAATGAGCAGTTCTTC	CSAQWGTTRNEQFF
many	TRBV7-9	TRBJ2-7	-	13	TGTGCCAGCAGCTCACAGGGACCATACGAGCAGTACTTC	CASSSQGPYEQYF
-	TRBV19	TRBJ1-5	-	14	TGTGCCAGTAGTTTGGGGGGACCGCCAATTCCCCAGCATTTT	CASSLGGPPIPQHF
-	TRBV7-9	TRBJ2-5	TRBD1	15	TGTGCCAGCAGCTTAATGGGGACAGGCCAAGAGACCCAGTACTTC	CASSLMGTGQETQYF
many	TRBV6-1	TRBJ2-2	-	14	TGTGCCAGCAGCCGGACTGGAGAGGTCGGGGAGCTGTTTTTT	CASSRTGEVGELFF
many	TRBV9	TRBJ2-3	TRBD2	17	TGTGCCAGCAGCGTAGAGAACCCATCAGCGGGGGGTGATACGCAGTATTTT	CASSVENPSAGGDTQYF